One and the same sample provided the 8 T cell receptor beta chains below, sequenced in a study of response to subunit inactivated influenza vaccine. TCRdb passed the RT-PCR reads through MiXCR, listing each CDR3 protein once. The data contain approximately 570,000 distinct CDR3 sequences, under 9% of them singletons. The sequences come from PBMCs from blood, collected around 25 months after vaccination. Receptors originate from a man aged 50 to 69 who received an inactivated influenza vaccine.

This clonotype came up a few times. The chain joins TRBV7-6 to TRBJ2-2, with 7 bases fitting TRBD2. CDR3 length: 17 amino acids. Germline values: CDR1 SGHVS, CDR2 FNYEAQ. The V segment lost 3 bases and the J segment 4 bases; nucleotides outside the gene matches: 11. The CDR3: CASSFPRGGRGTGELFF. The DNA for the CDR3 is TGTGCCAGCAGCTTCCCCCGGGGAGGGAGAGGCACCGGGGAGCTGTTTTTT. The full variable domain, rest sourced from reference TRBV7-6 and TRBJ2-2, is GAGVSQSPRYKVTKRGQDVALRCDPISGHVSLYWYRQALGQGPEFLTYFNYEAQQDKSGLPNDRFSAERPEGSISTLTIQRTEQRDSAMYRCASSFPRGGRGTGELFFGEGSRLTVL.

The sample holds a few counts of this clonotype. This chain connects TRBV2 to TRBJ2-2, with D possibly being TRBD2 (5 bases). Trimming left V 3 bases short and J 3 bases short, with 14 bases between. CDR1 is SNHLY, CDR2 FYNNEI, per germline. This CDR3 contains 16 residues. This CDR3 reads CASSEIGFSDTGELFF. The DNA for the CDR3 is TGTGCCAGCAGTGAGATAGGGTTTAGCGACACCGGGGAGCTGTTTTTT.

J is TRBJ2-1 and V is TRBV20-1; 9 bases agree with TRBD2. The germline V gene has CDR1 DFQATT and CDR2 SNEGSKA (reference sequence). With 6 bases clipped from V and 8 bases from J, the junction kept 17 bases outside the gene matches. The CDR3 loop spans 16 amino acids. In DNA form, the CDR3 reads TGCAGTGCGAAGGGGTGGCTAGCGGGATTTAGCGATGAGCAGTTCTTC. The encoded protein is CSAKGWLAGFSDEQFF.

In its sample, this clonotype was seen a few times. The rearrangement links TRBV12-3 or TRBV12-4 to TRBJ1-6, with 9 positions matching TRBD1. The CDR3 extends over 16 amino acids. V was pared by 5 bases and J by 5 bases, with 7 bases of the junction left unmatched. Here the CDR3 DNA reads TGTGCCAGCAGTCTTAGGCGGACAGGGGATAATTCACCCCTCCACTTT. It encodes CASSLRRTGDNSPLHF.

There are many counts of this clonotype. The chain recombines TRBV29-1 with TRBJ2-1; D ambiguous. The germline V and J ends were trimmed by 4 bases and 9 bases, with 13 bases remaining between them. The CDR3 spans 12 residues. Per germline, CDR1 SQVTM and CDR2 ANQGSEA. CDR3 DNA: TGCAGCGTTGCCCCGAGTAGGACTGAGCAGTTCTTC. Translation gives CSVAPSRTEQFF.

This clonotype showed up many times. The chain has TRBV20-1 and TRBJ1-2; tentatively, D is TRBD1 (6 bases). V lost 0 bases and J 6 bases, leaving 17 bases between the germline ends. Germline V CDR1 and CDR2: DFQATT, SNEGSKA (reference sequence). The CDR3 is made up of 15 amino acids. The CDR3 DNA reads TGCAGTGCTAGAGACCTGGGCAGGGGCGTTGATGGCTACACCTTC. Amino acid sequence: CSARDLGRGVDGYTF.

This chain links TRBV27 with TRBJ2-3; the D is unclear. The CDR3 has 15 amino acids. From germline, CDR1 is MNHEY and CDR2 SMNVEV (reference sequence). The ends were cut back, 5 bases at V and 1 base at J, with 13 bases in the middle. Written as DNA, the CDR3 is TGTGCCAGCAGTCCCTACCGGACCGGCACAGATACGCAGTATTTT. Amino acid sequence: CASSPYRTGTDTQYF.

The genes are TRBV7-2 and TRBJ1-5; D is unresolved. CDR3 length: 15 residues. Per the germline V gene, CDR1 is SGHTA and CDR2 is FQGNSA. V was cut by 2 bases and J by 4 bases, with 12 bases left in between. The CDR3 protein is CASSLMGGFNQPQHF. CDR3 nucleotide sequence: TGTGCCAGCAGCTTAATGGGAGGGTTTAATCAGCCCCAGCATTTT.